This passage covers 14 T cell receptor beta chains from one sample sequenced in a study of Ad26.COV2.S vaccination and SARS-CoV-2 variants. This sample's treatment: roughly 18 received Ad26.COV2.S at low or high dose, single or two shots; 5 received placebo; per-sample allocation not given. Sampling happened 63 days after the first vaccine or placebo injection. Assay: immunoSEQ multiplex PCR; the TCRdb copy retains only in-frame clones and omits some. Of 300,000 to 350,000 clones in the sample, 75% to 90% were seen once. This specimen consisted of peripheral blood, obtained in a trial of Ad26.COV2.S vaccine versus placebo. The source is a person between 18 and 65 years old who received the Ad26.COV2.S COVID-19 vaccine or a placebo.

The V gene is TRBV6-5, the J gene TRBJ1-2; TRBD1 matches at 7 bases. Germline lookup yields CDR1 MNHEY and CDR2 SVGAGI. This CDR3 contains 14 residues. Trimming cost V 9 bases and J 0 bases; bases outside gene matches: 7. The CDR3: CASQGGPANYGYTF. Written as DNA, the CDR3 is TGTGCCAGTCAGGGGGGCCCAGCTAACTATGGCTACACCTTC.

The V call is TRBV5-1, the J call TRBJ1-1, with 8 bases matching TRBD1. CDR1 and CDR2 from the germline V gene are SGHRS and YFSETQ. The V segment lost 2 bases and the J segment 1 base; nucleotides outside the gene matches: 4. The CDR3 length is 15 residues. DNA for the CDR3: TGCGCCAGCAGCTTTACCGGGACAGGGAACACTGAAGCTTTCTTT. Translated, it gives CASSFTGTGNTEAFF. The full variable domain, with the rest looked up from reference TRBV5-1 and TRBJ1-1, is KAGVTQTPRYLIKTRGQQVTLSCSPISGHRSVSWYQQTPGQGLQFLFEYFSETQRNKGNFPGRFSGRQFSNSRSEMNVSTLELGDSALYLCASSFTGTGNTEAFFGQGTRLTVV.

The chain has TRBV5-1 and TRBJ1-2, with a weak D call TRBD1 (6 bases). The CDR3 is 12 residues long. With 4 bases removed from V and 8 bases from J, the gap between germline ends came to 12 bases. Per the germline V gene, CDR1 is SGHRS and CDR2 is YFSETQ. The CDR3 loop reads CASSQQGDGYTF. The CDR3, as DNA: TGCGCCAGCAGCCAACAGGGAGACGGCTACACCTTC.

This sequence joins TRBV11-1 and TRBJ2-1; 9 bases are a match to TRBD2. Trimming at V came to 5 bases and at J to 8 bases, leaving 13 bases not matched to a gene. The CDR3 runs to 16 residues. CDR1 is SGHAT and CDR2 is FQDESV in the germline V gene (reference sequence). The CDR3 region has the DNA TGTGCCAGCAGCCCTAGAAAGCGGGGGGCCGTGGATGAGCAGTTCTTC. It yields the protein CASSPRKRGAVDEQFF.

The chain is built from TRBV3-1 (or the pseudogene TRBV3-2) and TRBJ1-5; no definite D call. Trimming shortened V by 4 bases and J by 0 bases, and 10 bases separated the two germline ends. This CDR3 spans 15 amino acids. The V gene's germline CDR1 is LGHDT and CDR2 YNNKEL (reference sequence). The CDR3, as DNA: TGTGCCAGCAGCCCATCAAGCTATAGCAATCAGCCCCAGCATTTT. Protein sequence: CASSPSSYSNQPQHF.

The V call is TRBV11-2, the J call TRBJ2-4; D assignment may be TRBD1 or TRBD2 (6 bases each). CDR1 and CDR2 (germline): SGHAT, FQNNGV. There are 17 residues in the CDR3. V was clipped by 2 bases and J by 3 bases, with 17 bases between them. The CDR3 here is CASSLSGAGVVKNIQYF. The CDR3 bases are TGTGCCAGCAGCTTATCGGGGGCAGGGGTGGTCAAAAACATTCAGTACTTC.

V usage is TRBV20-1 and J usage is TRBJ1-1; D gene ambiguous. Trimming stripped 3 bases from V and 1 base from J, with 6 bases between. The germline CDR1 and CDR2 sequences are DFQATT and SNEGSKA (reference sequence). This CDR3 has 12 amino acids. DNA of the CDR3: TGCAGTGCTAGTGATAGGAACACTGAAGCTTTCTTT. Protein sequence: CSASDRNTEAFF.

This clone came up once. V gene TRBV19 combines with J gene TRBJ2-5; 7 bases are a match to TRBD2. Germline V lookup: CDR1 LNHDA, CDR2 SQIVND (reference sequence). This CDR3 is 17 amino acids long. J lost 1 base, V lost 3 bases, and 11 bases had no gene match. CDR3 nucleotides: TGTGCCAGTAGTATCCGTTTGGGGGAGGGCCGCCAAGAGACCCAGTACTTC. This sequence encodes CASSIRLGEGRQETQYF.

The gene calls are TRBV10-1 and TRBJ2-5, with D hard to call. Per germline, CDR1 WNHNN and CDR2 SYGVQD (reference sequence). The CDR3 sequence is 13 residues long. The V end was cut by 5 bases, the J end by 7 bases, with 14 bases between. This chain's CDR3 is CASSSDPWGTQYF. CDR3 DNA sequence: TGCGCCAGCAGTTCGGACCCGTGGGGGACCCAGTACTTC.

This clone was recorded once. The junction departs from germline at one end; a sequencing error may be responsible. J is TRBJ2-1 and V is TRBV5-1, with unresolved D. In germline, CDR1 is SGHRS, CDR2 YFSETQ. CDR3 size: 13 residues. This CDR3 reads CASSPGTYNEQFF. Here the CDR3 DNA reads TGCGCCAGCAGCCCGGGCACCTATAATGAGCAGTTCTTC. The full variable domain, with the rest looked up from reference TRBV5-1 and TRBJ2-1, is KAGVTQTPRYLIKTRGQQVTLSCSPISGHRSVSWYQQTPGQGLQFLFEYFSETQRNKGNFPGRFSGRQFSNSRSEMNVSTLELGDSALYLCASSPGTYNEQFFGPGTRLTVL.

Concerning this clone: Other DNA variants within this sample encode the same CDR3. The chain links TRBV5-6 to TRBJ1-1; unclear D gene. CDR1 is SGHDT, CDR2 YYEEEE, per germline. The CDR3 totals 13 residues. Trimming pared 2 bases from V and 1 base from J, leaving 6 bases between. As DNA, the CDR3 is TGTGCCAGCAGCTTTGGGTCGAACACTGAAGCTTTCTTT. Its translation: CASSFGSNTEAFF. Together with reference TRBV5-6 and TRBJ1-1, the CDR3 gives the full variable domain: DAGVTQSPTHLIKTRGQQVTLRCSPKSGHDTVSWYQQALGQGPQFIFQYYEEEERQRGNFPDRFSGHQFPNYSSELNVNALLLGDSALYLCASSFGSNTEAFFGQGTRLTVV.

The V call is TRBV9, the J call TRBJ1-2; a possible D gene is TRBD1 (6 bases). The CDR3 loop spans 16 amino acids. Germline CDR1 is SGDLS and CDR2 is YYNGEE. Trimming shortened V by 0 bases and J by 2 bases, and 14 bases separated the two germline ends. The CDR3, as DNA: TGTGCCAGCAGCGTAGCAGACACAGGGAGGAACTATGGCTACACCTTC. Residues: CASSVADTGRNYGYTF.

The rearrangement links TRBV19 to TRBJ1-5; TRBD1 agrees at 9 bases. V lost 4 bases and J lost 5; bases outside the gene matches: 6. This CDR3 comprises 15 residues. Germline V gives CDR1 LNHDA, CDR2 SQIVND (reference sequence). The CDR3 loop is CASSSQQGAHQPQHF. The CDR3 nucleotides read TGTGCCAGTAGTAGTCAACAGGGGGCTCATCAGCCCCAGCATTTT.

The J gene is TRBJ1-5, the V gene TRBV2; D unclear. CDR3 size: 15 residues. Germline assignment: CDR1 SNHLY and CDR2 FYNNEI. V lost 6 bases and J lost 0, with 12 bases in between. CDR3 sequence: CASSPNRGSNQPQHF. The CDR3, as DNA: TGTGCCAGCAGCCCAAACCGGGGTAGCAATCAGCCCCAGCATTTT.